This TCR beta chain is from a study of human T cells and chemical hapten exposure. Overall study: Once 0.01% DPC had been applied to the upper back by patch test, readings were taken at 6 days. Minor volume differences among pooled libraries chiefly drove per-sample TCR yield variation.

Library preparation tagged each individual cDNA molecule with a unique molecular identifier. Original handling: Sample TCR counts, which ranged from roughly 20,000 to 690,600, had a median of roughly 99,000. One entry per CDR3 protein, called by TCRdb with MiXCR from the RACE reads. TCRdb assigned the V and J calls; the authors' analysis was not used. Found here are over 35,000 distinct CDR3 sequences, more than 8.5% of them singletons; the top ten hold about 15%. This clonotype was recorded once. One end of the junction is discordant with germline, which a read error may explain. Germline V gene data show CDR1 as SGHTA and CDR2 as FQGNSA. The length of the CDR3 is 13 residues. Time point reported: patch test 2, 6 weeks after DPC sensitization. The treatment is: therapeutic diphenylcyclopropenone sensitization with weekly scalp DPC.

The source of this sequence is a woman between 40 and 50 years old with alopecia areata. Some clones in this sample may be carry-over from other donors' samples. This sample comprised whole blood, obtained in connection with sensitization to the hapten diphenylcyclopropenone (DPC). This chain uses TRBV7-2 with TRBJ2-7; D is ambiguous. This chain's CDR3 is CASSFSRSYERYF. Written as DNA, the CDR3 is TGTGCCAGCAGCTTCTCACGATCCTACGAGCGGTACTTC.